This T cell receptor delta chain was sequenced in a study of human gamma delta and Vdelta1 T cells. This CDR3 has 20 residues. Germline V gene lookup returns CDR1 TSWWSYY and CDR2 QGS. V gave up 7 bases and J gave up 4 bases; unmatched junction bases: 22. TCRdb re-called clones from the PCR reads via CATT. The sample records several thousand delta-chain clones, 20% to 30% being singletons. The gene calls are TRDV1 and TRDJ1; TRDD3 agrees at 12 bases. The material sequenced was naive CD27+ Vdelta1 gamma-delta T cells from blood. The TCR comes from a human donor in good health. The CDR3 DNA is TGTGCTCTTGTGTCTGCCCGTCGCCATACTGGGGGATACAGGTTCGATAAACTCATCTTT. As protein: CALVSARRHTGGYRFDKLIF.